One and the same sample provided the 26 T cell receptor beta chains below, sequenced in a study (dated by TCRdb to about 2015). Library preparation was by 5' RACE. Sequencing took place on an Illumina MiSeq. The raw public data were reprocessed by TCRdb itself: fastp quality trimming at Q25, MiXCR clonotype calling, in-frame beta chains only. Each CDR3 protein appears once, grouped with its most common genes and DNA. A total of 9,400 or so distinct CDR3 sequences appear in this sample, more than 15% of them only once. The top ten constitute approximately 3.7% of the sample. The source material was memory CD4+ T cells sorted from blood. According to the study, the label for this sample's cell subset or site signals: memory CD4+ T cells, CD4+CD45RO+CD25-. Receptors were obtained from a female donor with breast cancer.

This clonotype has a handful of counts. A read error is possible here, since a much larger clone lies one base away. This chain links TRBV29-1 with TRBJ2-5, with TRBD2 as a possible D gene (7 bases). The germline V gene encodes CDR1 SQVTM and CDR2 ANQGSEA. This CDR3 spans 13 amino acids. Here the CDR3 reads CSVDKGGQEAQYF. The CDR3 DNA reads TGCAGCGTTGATAAGGGGGGGCAAGAGGCCCAGTACTTC.

In its sample, this clonotype is medium-sized (0.01 to 0.1%). This chain connects TRBV12-3 or TRBV12-4 to TRBJ1-5; D possibly corresponds to TRBD1 (5 bases). The V and J ends lost 5 bases and 6 bases respectively, with 17 bases between them. This CDR3 comprises 15 residues. This chain's CDR3 is CASSTQGARGQPQHF. CDR3 nucleotides: TGTGCCAGCAGTACCCAGGGTGCACGGGGTCAGCCCCAGCATTTT.

This clonotype appeared a few times. This clone may be a read error of a much larger clone one base away. The V gene is TRBV6-5, the J gene TRBJ1-1; 7 bases are shared with TRBD1. The V gene end was trimmed by 3 bases and the J gene end by 12 bases; junction bases not matched to a gene: 10. The length of the CDR3 is 13 residues. The germline gives CDR1 MNHEY, CDR2 SVGAGI. The CDR3 protein is CASSYPGTDKTFF. For the CDR3, the DNA is TGTGCCAGCAGTTATCCCGGGACAGATAAAACTTTCTTT.

By share, this clonotype counts as medium-sized (0.01 to 0.1%). This chain joins TRBV2 and TRBJ2-3, with D possibly being TRBD2 (5 bases). V lost 5 bases and J 6 bases, leaving 9 bases between the germline ends. CDR3 size: 12 residues. The germline V gene has CDR1 SNHLY and CDR2 FYNNEI. CDR3 amino acids: CASSRLIDTQYF. The CDR3 DNA sequence: TGTGCCAGCAGTCGACTAATCGATACGCAGTATTTT. Looking up the rest from reference TRBV2 and TRBJ2-3 gives the full variable domain: EPEVTQTPSHQVTQMGQEVILRCVPISNHLYFYWYRQILGQKVEFLVSFYNNEISEKSEIFDDQFSVERPDGSNFTLKIRSTKLEDSAMYFCASSRLIDTQYFGPGTRLTVL.

This clonotype was detected a few times. An end of the junction differs from the germline gene, which may be a read error. The V call is TRBV27, the J call TRBJ1-1; D gene ambiguous. Germline CDR1 is MNHEY and CDR2 is SMNVEV (reference sequence). CDR3 length: 14 amino acids. In DNA, the CDR3 is TGTGCCAGCGGTTTATCAGCTCTTAGCCCTGAAGCTTTCTTT. Translating gives CASGLSALSPEAFF.

This clonotype was found many times. This rearrangement joins TRBV28 to TRBJ1-4, with a weak D call TRBD1 (6 bases). The V end lost 8 bases, the J end lost 0 bases, and 13 bases lay between the germline ends. The germline CDR1 and CDR2 sequences are MDHEN and SYDVKM. The CDR3 covers 15 residues. CDR3 region: CASGGGTATNEKLFF. The DNA for the CDR3 is TGTGCCAGCGGGGGGGGCACGGCAACTAATGAAAAACTGTTTTTT.

The chain employs TRBV7-2 and TRBJ2-2; TRBD2 agrees at 10 bases. Germline CDR1 SGHTA, CDR2 FQGNSA. The CDR3 consists of 17 residues. V lost 3 bases and J lost 2; bases outside the gene matches: 6. The CDR3 bases are TGTGCCAGCAGCTTCCGGACTAGCGGATCCAACACCGGGGAGCTGTTTTTT. It translates to CASSFRTSGSNTGELFF.

This clonotype was detected many times. This rearrangement joins TRBV5-1 to TRBJ2-1; D gene ambiguous. Trimming shortened V by 6 bases and J by 0 bases, and 16 bases separated the two germline ends. CDR1 is SGHRS and CDR2 is YFSETQ in the germline V gene. The CDR3 length is 16 residues. The chain's CDR3 is CASTSRPYSSYNEQFF. CDR3 coding DNA: TGCGCCAGCACCTCGAGGCCATACAGCTCCTACAATGAGCAGTTCTTC.

This clonotype showed up many times. The chain recombines TRBV29-1 with TRBJ2-1, with 8 nucleotides matching TRBD2. The V segment lost 6 bases and the J segment 0 bases; nucleotides outside the gene matches: 10. The CDR3 runs to 16 residues. Germline values: CDR1 SQVTM, CDR2 ANQGSEA. In DNA form, the CDR3 reads TGCAGCGTCCAAGAAGCGGGAGTGAGCTCCTACAATGAGCAGTTCTTC. As protein: CSVQEAGVSSYNEQFF.

Concerning this clonotype itself: A much bigger clone sits one base away, suggesting this may be a read error. The chain has TRBV11-2 and TRBJ2-3; D is unclear. Germline V CDR1 and CDR2: SGHAT, FQNNGV. The CDR3 extends over 11 amino acids. Trimming stripped 5 bases from V and 5 bases from J, with 5 bases between. The CDR3 DNA is TGTGCCAGCAGCCTCCGAGATACGCAGTATTTT. The encoded protein is CASSLRDTQYF.

This clonotype is judged medium-sized. The rearrangement links TRBV5-5 to TRBJ2-2; 9 bases are a match to TRBD1. This CDR3 contains 17 residues. The germline V gene encodes CDR1 SGHKS and CDR2 YYEKEE (reference sequence). The ends lost 0 bases at V and 5 bases at J; junction bases unmatched: 8. The CDR3 reads CASSLGRDRDITGELFF. For the CDR3, the DNA is TGTGCCAGCAGCTTGGGACGGGACAGGGACATTACCGGGGAGCTGTTTTTT.

The chain is built from TRBV12-3 or TRBV12-4 and TRBJ2-6; D gene unclear. This CDR3 spans 16 amino acids. Trimming shortened V by 3 bases and J by 0 bases, and 9 bases separated the two germline ends. The CDR3 region has the DNA TGTGCCAGCAGTTTGAGAGCTATCTCTGGGGCCAACGTCCTGACTTTC. Its translation: CASSLRAISGANVLTF.

This clonotype was observed at least ten times. V gene TRBV4-2 combines with J gene TRBJ2-1, with D possibly being TRBD1 (6 bases). CDR1 is LGHNA and CDR2 is YNFKEQ in the germline V gene. Trimming shortened V by 3 bases and J by 12 bases, and 15 bases separated the two germline ends. The length of the CDR3 is 13 residues. CDR3 sequence reads: CASSQETGSGQFF. The CDR3 nucleotides read TGTGCCAGCAGCCAGGAAACAGGGTCGGGGCAGTTCTTC.

By its share, this clonotype is medium-sized (0.01 to 0.1%). V usage is TRBV5-6 and J usage is TRBJ2-1; no reliable D call. Germline CDR1 is SGHDT and CDR2 is YYEEEE. The CDR3 consists of 16 residues. Trimming shortened V by 4 bases and J by 3 bases, and 17 bases separated the two germline ends. The CDR3 region has the DNA TGTGCCAGCAGCCCTGAATACGGGCGAAGCTACAATGAGCAGTTCTTC. It yields the protein CASSPEYGRSYNEQFF.

Sample share makes this clonotype medium-sized. The chain is built from TRBV6-5 and TRBJ1-2, with D tentatively TRBD1 (6 bases). Germline values: CDR1 MNHEY, CDR2 SVGAGI. CDR3 size: 13 residues. V was cut by 6 bases and J by 7 bases, with 15 bases left in between. CDR3 bases: TGTGCCAGCAGCCCCCCCAGGGGCGGTGGCTACACCTTC. Its translation: CASSPPRGGGYTF.

Relative to its sample, this clonotype is medium-sized (0.01 to 0.1%). The rearrangement joins TRBV4-1 to TRBJ1-5, with 7 positions matching TRBD1. V was pared by 3 bases and J by 7 bases, with 6 bases of the junction left unmatched. The CDR3 length is 14 residues. Germline-derived CDR1 and CDR2 are MGHRA and YSYEKL. The CDR3 reads CASSQQQGEQPQHF. The CDR3 nucleotides read TGCGCCAGCAGCCAGCAGCAGGGGGAGCAGCCCCAGCATTTT.

This clonotype appeared a few times. This chain connects TRBV5-1 to TRBJ2-1, with a possible D match to TRBD1 (6 bases). The CDR3 contains 15 residues. The V gene's germline CDR1 is SGHRS and CDR2 YFSETQ. V lost 4 bases and J 4 bases, leaving 15 bases between the germline ends. This chain's CDR3 is CASSPSTGKYNEQFF. The CDR3 DNA reads TGCGCCAGCAGCCCGAGCACAGGGAAATACAATGAGCAGTTCTTC.

Concerning this clonotype itself: This may come from a read error, since a much larger clone is one base off. The genes are TRBV5-1 and TRBJ1-1, with D possibly being TRBD1 (6 bases). Trimming stripped 2 bases from V and 2 bases from J, with 10 bases between. Per germline, CDR1 SGHRS and CDR2 YFSETQ. CDR3 length equals 14 residues. The CDR3 nucleotides read TGCGCCAGCAGCTTACAGGGCCCCAACACTGAAGCTTTCTTT. Translation gives CASSLQGPNTEAFF.

The J gene is TRBJ2-1, the V gene TRBV28; a weak D match, TRBD1 (5 bases). This CDR3 is built from 14 residues. Trimming removed 7 bases at V and 4 bases at J, with 14 bases between. Germline V gene sequence: CDR1 MDHEN, CDR2 SYDVKM. This chain's CDR3 is CASTTGDGYNEQFF. DNA of the CDR3: TGTGCCAGCACCACAGGAGACGGATACAATGAGCAGTTCTTC.

The rearrangement links TRBV12-3 or TRBV12-4 to TRBJ2-3, with TRBD2 matching 8 bases. The CDR3 loop spans 15 amino acids. Germline trimming cut 5 bases from V and 4 bases from J; bases unmatched to any gene: 8. CDR3 amino acids: CASSQQAGVADTQYF. The CDR3 nucleotides are TGTGCCAGCAGTCAACAAGCGGGAGTGGCAGATACGCAGTATTTT.

Within the sample, this clonotype is medium-sized (0.01 to 0.1%). The gene calls are TRBV5-1 and TRBJ1-3; unclear D gene. The CDR3 has 13 amino acids. Trimming pared 7 bases from V and 0 bases from J, leaving 8 bases between. The germline gives CDR1 SGHRS, CDR2 YFSETQ. The chain's CDR3 is CASLKSSGNTIYF. The CDR3 bases are TGCGCCAGCCTGAAATCCTCTGGAAACACCATATATTTT.

This clonotype was observed a few times. Possible read error: a much larger clone is one base away. This is likely a read error, given that the CDR3 carries no conserved phenylalanine or tryptophan at its end. The chain uses TRBV25-1 and TRBJ2-1; possibly TRBD1 for D (5 bases). From germline, CDR1 is MGHDK and CDR2 SYGVNS. The CDR3 covers 15 residues. The V gene lost 5 bases and the J gene lost 3 bases, with 14 bases spanning the gap. The DNA for the CDR3 is TGTGCCAGCAGTCCCCAGGGATCCCTCTACAATGAGCAGTTCTCC. Translation gives CASSPQGSLYNEQFS.

This clonotype was seen a few times. Just one base apart from a much larger clone, this may be a read error. The chain uses TRBV3-1 and TRBJ2-1; D ambiguous. The CDR3 is 11 residues long. CDR1 is LGHDT, CDR2 YNNKEL, per germline (reference sequence). The CDR3 spells CASSQAIEQLF. As DNA, the CDR3 is TGTGCCAGCAGCCAAGCCATTGAGCAGCTCTTC.

This clonotype occurred a few times. This sequence may be a read error, since a much larger clone differs from it by one base. This sequence joins TRBV7-3 and TRBJ2-1; TRBD2 agrees at 9 bases. This CDR3 is 14 amino acids long. V trimming: 8 bases; J trimming: 8 bases; junction bases outside the gene matches: 10. Germline loops: CDR1 SGHTA, CDR2 FQGTGA. In DNA, the CDR3 is TGTGCCAGCTCCCGGGCGGGGGGGTTAGATGAGCAGTTCTTC. Translating gives CASSRAGGLDEQFF.

By share, this clonotype counts as medium-sized. The chain joins TRBV10-3 to TRBJ2-3; TRBD2 might be the D (6 bases). The CDR3 is 15 residues long. Germline lookup yields CDR1 ENHRY and CDR2 SYGVKD. The germline V and J ends were trimmed by 10 bases and 2 bases, with 19 bases remaining between them. CDR3 loop: CANQWEEADTDTQYF. The CDR3 nucleotides are TGTGCCAACCAGTGGGAGGAAGCCGACACAGATACGCAGTATTTT.

This clonotype has just a few counts. A much larger clone is a single base away; this may be a read error. CDR3 in DNA: TGTGCCAGCAGCTTATCATTCACAGATGCGCAGTATTTT. Amino acids: CASSLSFTDAQYF. V is TRBV11-3 and J is TRBJ2-3; D uncertain. The CDR3 spans 13 residues. Germline V gene data show CDR1 as SGHNT and CDR2 as YENEEA.